These T cell receptor beta chains were read from a single sample in a study of metastatic and nonmetastatic thyroid tumors. TCRdb re-clonotyped the PCR reads through MiXCR. The table records under 6,000 clones, 30% to 35% of them present only once. Input material: adjacent normal tissue. All receptors derive from a male donor with papillary thyroid cancer or a benign thyroid nodule (not recorded which). Some clones in this sample may be carry-over from other donors' samples. The CDR3 runs from the conserved cysteine through the conserved F or W. D genes are given only for firm matches. Clone size is stated in some rows and not others, as once, few, many or a class when expanded.

CDR3nt,CDR3aa,d_gene,j_gene,abundance,len,v_gene
TGTGCCAGCAGTACGACAGGGGGCACAGATACGCAGTATTTT,CASSTTGGTDTQYF,TRBD1,TRBJ2-3,few,14,TRBV12-3/TRBV12-4
TGTGCCTGGGGGGACAGCTCCTACGAGCAGTACTTC,CAWGDSSYEQYF,TRBD1,TRBJ2-7,few,12,TRBV30
TGTGCCAGCAGTTTCGGGGGGGCGTGGAGTGGCTACACCTTC,CASSFGGAWSGYTF,-,TRBJ1-2,-,14,TRBV28
TGTGCCAGTAGTATGTATTCCGACCCCGGGCAGTACTTC,CASSMYSDPGQYF,-,TRBJ2-7,-,13,TRBV19
TGTGCCAGCAGTGGACAGGGTGGTGGGCGGGACAAATTATACGAGCAGTACTTC,CASSGQGGGRDKLYEQYF,TRBD1,TRBJ2-7,few,18,TRBV27
TGCAGTGCTAGCGGGTGGGGGAGCAATCAGCCCCAGCATTTT,CSASGWGSNQPQHF,-,TRBJ1-5,-,14,TRBV20-1
TGTGCCAGCAGCCTCCAGGTTACGGACAGGGGCAATGAGCAGTTCTTC,CASSLQVTDRGNEQFF,TRBD1,TRBJ2-1,medium-sized,16,TRBV7-2
TGTGCCAGCAGCCCGGATAGTTCCAGCTCCTACAATGAGCAGTTCTTC,CASSPDSSSSYNEQFF,-,TRBJ2-1,medium-sized,16,TRBV9
TGTGCCAGCAGTTCTAGCGGGGGGGCCGGGGAGCCGTTTTTT,CASSSSGGAGEPFF,TRBD2,TRBJ2-2,few,14,TRBV12-3/TRBV12-4
TGTGCCAGTAGTCAACCTTTCAATGAGCAGTTCTTC,CASSQPFNEQFF,-,TRBJ2-1,medium-sized,12,TRBV19
TGTGCCAGCAGACTTACAGGGGGGTCTTACAATGAGCAGTTCTTC,CASRLTGGSYNEQFF,TRBD1,TRBJ2-1,few,15,TRBV6-2/TRBV6-3
TGTGCCAGCAGTTTAGCCCGTAGCGGGAGGGTAAAGACCCAGTACTTC,CASSLARSGRVKTQYF,TRBD2,TRBJ2-5,medium-sized,16,TRBV12-3/TRBV12-4
TGCAGTGCTCAAAGCGGAGCCCCCTTCTGGCAGTTCTTC,CSAQSGAPFWQFF,-,TRBJ2-1,medium-sized,13,TRBV20-1
TGTGCCAGCAGCCGACTAGCGGTCGATACGCAGTATTTT,CASSRLAVDTQYF,TRBD2,TRBJ2-3,-,13,TRBV7-2
TGTGCCAGCAGCCAAGGAACAGGGACATACGAGCAGTACTTC,CASSQGTGTYEQYF,-,TRBJ2-7,once,14,TRBV3-1
TGCAGTGCTAGAGGTCGGGACACCATATATTTT,CSARGRDTIYF,-,TRBJ1-3,large,11,TRBV20-1
TGTGCCAGCAGTTCCACTAAAGGAAGGTTGGACACCGGGGAGCTGTTTTTT,CASSSTKGRLDTGELFF,-,TRBJ2-2,-,17,TRBV12-3/TRBV12-4
TGCAGTGCTAGAGACGCTACACGCCCTATCTATGGCTACACCTTC,CSARDATRPIYGYTF,-,TRBJ1-2,-,15,TRBV20-1
TGTGCCAGCAGTGACTGGCGGTCCACAGATACGCAGTATTTT,CASSDWRSTDTQYF,-,TRBJ2-3,-,14,TRBV2
TGTGCCTGGAGTAGGGGACAGCTCACAGATACGCAGTATTTT,CAWSRGQLTDTQYF,TRBD1,TRBJ2-3,-,14,TRBV30
TGCGCCAGCAGCTCCGCGGGGATTGATGGCTACACCTTC,CASSSAGIDGYTF,-,TRBJ1-2,-,13,TRBV5-1
TGTGCCAGCACCACTTCGGGGGGCGAGCAGTACTTC,CASTTSGGEQYF,TRBD2,TRBJ2-7,-,12,TRBV28
TGCAGTGCAACGACAGGGAGTAACACTGAAGCTTTCTTT,CSATTGSNTEAFF,TRBD1,TRBJ1-1,-,13,TRBV20-1
TGCAGTGCTAGAGAGCGGTTGGACCCAGATACTCAGTATTTT,CSARERLDPDTQYF,-,TRBJ2-3,-,14,TRBV20-1
TGTGCCAGCACCCCCGGACAGGGCTACGGTGAAAAACTGTTTTTT,CASTPGQGYGEKLFF,TRBD1,TRBJ1-4,-,15,TRBV12-3/TRBV12-4
TGTGCCAGCAGCCGAACAGGGAGCCTTGTCTATGGCTACACCTTC,CASSRTGSLVYGYTF,-,TRBJ1-2,large,15,TRBV28
TGTGCCAGCAGTTTAGTCAGCGGGAGCTACGAGCAGTACTTC,CASSLVSGSYEQYF,TRBD2,TRBJ2-7,-,14,TRBV28
TGCGCCAGCAGACGGGGGTACAGTGACACTGAAGCTTTCTTT,CASRRGYSDTEAFF,-,TRBJ1-1,-,14,TRBV5-1
TGTGCCTGGAGTGTAACTGAAGTACGAGAGACCCAGTACTTC,CAWSVTEVRETQYF,-,TRBJ2-5,-,14,TRBV30
TGCGCCAGCAGCCAAAGCGGAAACTCTCACGAGCAGTACTTC,CASSQSGNSHEQYF,-,TRBJ2-7,-,14,TRBV4-1
TGTGCCAGCAGTTTGGCGAGGGGTGCCTCCTATAATTCACCCCTCCACTTT,CASSLARGASYNSPLHF,-,TRBJ1-6,few,17,TRBV28
TGTGCCAGCAGTTACGGCAGGGTGGAAGCCAAAAACATTCAGTACTTC,CASSYGRVEAKNIQYF,-,TRBJ2-4,few,16,TRBV6-4
TGCAGTGCTAGAGATCAAGGTTGGGAGACCCAGTACTTC,CSARDQGWETQYF,-,TRBJ2-5,-,13,TRBV20-1
TGTGCCAGCAGGATGGGGGTTTCCTACGAGCAGTACTTC,CASRMGVSYEQYF,-,TRBJ2-7,few,13,TRBV25-1
TGTGCCAGCAGCCTAGGACAGCCTAGCACAGATACGCAGTATTTT,CASSLGQPSTDTQYF,-,TRBJ2-3,-,15,TRBV11-2
TGTGCCAGCAGAGCCGGACCGAGTAACTACGAGCAGTACTTC,CASRAGPSNYEQYF,-,TRBJ2-7,-,14,TRBV6-1
TGTGCCTGGCACAACTCTGGAAACACCATATATTTT,CAWHNSGNTIYF,-,TRBJ1-3,-,12,TRBV30
TGCAGTGCTAGTGGGGTTCTAGCGGGAGGGTTTTTTAGCTACGAGCAGTACTTC,CSASGVLAGGFFSYEQYF,TRBD2,TRBJ2-7,few,18,TRBV20-1
TGCAGTGCTAGAGGCCGACAGGGACGGGGGTATGGCTACACCTTC,CSARGRQGRGYGYTF,TRBD1,TRBJ1-2,-,15,TRBV20-1
TGTGCCAGCAGTTATAAAGGGTTCTATGGCTACACCTTC,CASSYKGFYGYTF,-,TRBJ1-2,few,13,TRBV6-6